Presented here are 32 T cell receptor beta chains from one specimen sequenced in a study of graft-versus-host responses after intestinal transplantation. TCRdb's table, derived via immunoSEQ multiplex PCR, lists solely in-frame clones and lacks some. Counted here are tens of thousands of clones, 90% occurring once; the ten biggest clones make up about 1.3%. No antigens are known for them. The source material was unstimulated CD8+ T cells sorted from spleen or lymph node cells, sampled before intestinal transplant. These receptors were taken from a human donor who received an intestinal transplant.

This sequence joins TRBV27 and TRBJ2-7, with 8 bases lining up with TRBD2. The germline CDR1 and CDR2 sequences are MNHEY and SMNVEV (reference sequence). The CDR3 sequence is 14 residues long. After removal of 5 bases from V and 6 bases from J, the junction contained 9 bases not matched to a gene. CDR3: CASSPGGGFREQYF. The CDR3 DNA is TGTGCCAGCAGTCCCGGGGGGGGGTTCCGCGAGCAGTACTTC.

The rearrangement links TRBV27 to TRBJ2-2; 7 positions agree with TRBD2. The germline gives CDR1 MNHEY, CDR2 SMNVEV (reference sequence). The V gene end was trimmed by 1 base and the J gene end by 6 bases; junction bases not matched to a gene: 14. The CDR3 contains 18 residues. DNA of the CDR3: TGTGCCAGCAGTTTATTGAGTTACGGGGGGATTGACCCCGGGGAGCTGTTTTTT. Its translation: CASSLLSYGGIDPGELFF.

The chain carries TRBV5-6 and TRBJ2-5; perhaps TRBD1 as D (6 bases). CDR3 length: 14 residues. Germline V gene sequence: CDR1 SGHDT, CDR2 YYEEEE. Trimming stripped 4 bases from V and 7 bases from J, with 17 bases between. The CDR3 loop is CASSPGPLGGTQYF. The CDR3 DNA reads as TGTGCCAGCAGCCCGGGACCCCTAGGGGGGACCCAGTACTTC.

The J gene is TRBJ1-1, the V gene TRBV7-9; TRBD1 might be the D (5 bases). Trimming took off 4 bases at V and 1 base at J, with 13 bases between the two ends. The germline V gene encodes CDR1 SEHNR and CDR2 FQNEAQ (reference sequence). There are 15 residues in the CDR3. The CDR3 sequence is CASSSGREGNTEAFF. DNA of the CDR3: TGTGCCAGCAGCTCGGGCAGGGAGGGGAACACTGAAGCTTTCTTT.

The chain combines TRBV25-1 with TRBJ1-2, with 9 bases fitting TRBD1. The CDR3 totals 16 residues. Germline CDR1 and CDR2: MGHDK and SYGVNS. V shed 2 bases and J 4 bases; nucleotides not matched to a gene: 8. CDR3: CASSEEARTGVYGYTF. CDR3 in DNA: TGTGCCAGCAGTGAAGAAGCGAGGACAGGGGTCTATGGCTACACCTTC.

J is TRBJ1-2 and V is TRBV15; D remains ambiguous. Trimming took 0 bases from V and 5 from J, leaving 13 bases between them. This CDR3 has 15 residues. CDR1 and CDR2 (germline): LNHNV, YYDKDF (reference sequence). The DNA of the CDR3 is TGTGCCACCAGCAGAGATCAGGAGGCTAGTTATGGCTACACCTTC. It translates to CATSRDQEASYGYTF.

The J gene is TRBJ2-3, the V gene TRBV9; 7 positions match TRBD2. Germline loops: CDR1 SGDLS, CDR2 YYNGEE. V shed 4 bases, J shed 1 base, and the junction held 3 bases outside the gene matches. The CDR3 runs 14 residues. In DNA, the CDR3 is TGTGCCAGCAGCCTTGGGGGGGGCACAGATACGCAGTATTTT. Its translation is CASSLGGGTDTQYF.

This chain connects TRBV27 to TRBJ1-1, with a tentative D call TRBD1 (5 bases). There are 14 residues in the CDR3. V lost 3 bases to trimming and J lost 1 base, with 9 bases between them. Germline-derived CDR1 and CDR2 are MNHEY and SMNVEV (reference sequence). In DNA form, the CDR3 reads TGTGCCAGCAGTTTGGGGCTGAGGAACACTGAAGCTTTCTTT. As protein: CASSLGLRNTEAFF.

The sample holds a few counts of this clone. The rearrangement joins TRBV4-1 to TRBJ1-2; 8 bases fit TRBD1. The V gene's germline CDR1 is MGHRA and CDR2 YSYEKL. Trimming took 4 bases from V and 4 from J; bases not matched to a gene: 8. The CDR3 covers 15 residues. This CDR3 is CASSPKLGQGYGYTF. CDR3 nucleotide sequence: TGCGCCAGCAGCCCGAAACTAGGACAGGGCTATGGCTACACCTTC.

The V call is TRBV5-1, the J call TRBJ1-1; no firm D call. Germline lookup yields CDR1 SGHRS and CDR2 YFSETQ. The CDR3 runs 11 residues. The V end was cut by 5 bases, the J end by 6 bases, with 8 bases between. CDR3: CASRPRAEAFF. The CDR3, as DNA: TGCGCCAGCAGGCCGCGGGCTGAAGCTTTCTTT.

V gene TRBV9 combines with J gene TRBJ1-3; possibly TRBD1 for D (5 bases). V was shortened by 4 bases and J by 6 bases, with 23 bases between the two germline ends. The CDR3 spans 17 residues. CDR1 and CDR2 (germline): SGDLS, YYNGEE. For the CDR3, the DNA is TGTGCCAGCAGCCTACGAGGGGAGGGAATCCCTGAAAACACCATATATTTT. This translates into CASSLRGEGIPENTIYF.

The chain is built from TRBV14 and TRBJ2-5; D may be TRBD2 (5 bases). CDR3 length: 16 amino acids. V was clipped by 0 bases and J by 5 bases, with 16 bases between them. The germline V gene encodes CDR1 SGHDN and CDR2 FVKESK. The CDR3 sequence is CASSQDPPGLRETQYF. CDR3 nucleotides: TGTGCCAGCAGCCAAGACCCCCCGGGGTTGAGGGAGACCCAGTACTTC.

The chain is built from TRBV19 and TRBJ1-1; D not resolved. This CDR3 spans 13 amino acids. Trimming cost V 2 bases and J 4 bases, with 8 bases left between them. In germline, CDR1 is LNHDA, CDR2 SQIVND (reference sequence). CDR3 in amino acids: CASSILGFTEAFF. For the CDR3, the DNA is TGTGCCAGTAGTATACTGGGCTTCACTGAAGCTTTCTTT. Filled out from reference TRBV19 and TRBJ1-1, the complete variable domain reads DGGITQSPKYLFRKEGQNVTLSCEQNLNHDAMYWYRQDPGQGLRLIYYSQIVNDFQKGDIAEGYSVSREKKESFPLTVTSAQKNPTAFYLCASSILGFTEAFFGQGTRLTVV.

This sequence joins TRBV6-1 and TRBJ2-7; no clear D. Germline V gene sequence: CDR1 MNHNS, CDR2 SASEGT. The CDR3 is made up of 15 amino acids. Trimming removed 8 bases from V and 6 bases from J, with 23 bases in between. The CDR3 DNA is TGTGCCAGCGTCCCGGCGGCCGACGTCCTTTTCGAGCAGTACTTC. This encodes CASVPAADVLFEQYF.

V and J are TRBV5-8 and TRBJ2-7, with TRBD1 matching over 9 bases. J was trimmed by 1 base and V by 6 bases; bases with no gene match: 5. The CDR3 is 14 amino acids. Per the germline V gene, CDR1 is SGHTS and CDR2 is YDEGEE. The CDR3 bases are TGTGCCAGCACCCAGACAGGGGGGTCCTACGAGCAGTACTTC. It specifies CASTQTGGSYEQYF.

The chain combines TRBV6-1 with TRBJ1-1; TRBD1 matches at 8 bases. CDR3 length equals 16 residues. V shed 3 bases, J shed 0 bases, and the junction held 6 bases outside the gene matches. Germline V gives CDR1 MNHNS, CDR2 SASEGT. In DNA, the CDR3 is TGTGCCAGCAGTGACCGCCGACAGGGGATGAACACTGAAGCTTTCTTT. Translating gives CASSDRRQGMNTEAFF.

To note about this clone: The same CDR3 is also encoded by other DNA sequences in this sample. This sequence joins TRBV10-2 and TRBJ1-1; 8 nucleotides align to TRBD1. Germline values: CDR1 WSHSY, CDR2 SAAADI. Losses at the gene ends were 2 bases for V and 5 bases for J; bases not matched to a gene: 13. The CDR3 sequence is 17 residues long. CDR3 sequence (DNA): TGCGCCAGCAGTGAGGGTTGGATGGACAGGGTCCGGACTGAAGCTTTCTTT. As protein: CASSEGWMDRVRTEAFF.

The rearrangement joins TRBV11-1 to TRBJ1-1, with D unclear. The V gene's germline CDR1 is SGHAT and CDR2 FQDESV (reference sequence). The CDR3 has 13 amino acids. V was pared by 0 bases and J by 2 bases, with 4 bases between. Here the CDR3 reads CASSLAYNTEAFF. Written as DNA, the CDR3 is TGTGCCAGCAGCTTAGCCTACAACACTGAAGCTTTCTTT.

This clone was picked up a small number of times. The chain joins TRBV2 to TRBJ1-6; D gene uncertain. Trimming cost V 3 bases and J 7 bases, with 7 bases left between them. The CDR3 runs to 13 residues. Germline V gene lookup returns CDR1 SNHLY and CDR2 FYNNEI. The DNA for the CDR3 is TGTGCCAGCAGTGACGAGGGAAATTCACCCCTCCACTTT. Its protein product is CASSDEGNSPLHF.

This sequence joins TRBV13 and TRBJ1-2; TRBD1 matches at 8 bases. Trimming took 4 bases from V and 2 from J; bases not matched to a gene: 6. The CDR3 runs to 15 residues. The germline gives CDR1 PRHDT, CDR2 FYEKMQ (reference sequence). CDR3 in DNA: TGTGCCAGCAGCTCTGGACAGGGTTTAAACTATGGCTACACCTTC. As protein: CASSSGQGLNYGYTF.

The chain joins TRBV9 to TRBJ2-3, with TRBD2 as a possible D gene (5 bases). Trimming removed 3 bases at V and 6 bases at J, with 5 bases between. Germline CDR1 reads SGDLS; CDR2 reads YYNGEE. CDR3 size: 11 residues. The DNA of the CDR3 is TGTGCCAGCAGCGCGGGGGATACGCAGTATTTT. It is translated as CASSAGDTQYF.

J is TRBJ2-7 and V is TRBV10-2, with D unresolved. The CDR3 sequence is 12 residues long. The germline CDR1 and CDR2 sequences are WSHSY and SAAADI. The V end lost 3 bases, the J end lost 1 base, and 4 bases lay between the germline ends. CDR3 coding DNA: TGCGCCAGCAGTGATCATTCCTACGAGCAGTACTTC. Translating gives CASSDHSYEQYF.

The rearrangement uses TRBV14 and TRBJ2-5; 7 bases fit TRBD1. This CDR3 comprises 14 residues. With 3 bases clipped from V and 7 bases from J, the junction kept 8 bases outside the gene matches. Per the germline V gene, CDR1 is SGHDN and CDR2 is FVKESK. The CDR3 sequence: CASSHPMSGGTQYF. The CDR3 nucleotides read TGTGCCAGCAGCCATCCGATGTCAGGGGGGACCCAGTACTTC. The full variable domain, with the rest looked up from reference TRBV14 and TRBJ2-5, is EAGVTQFPSHSVIEKGQTVTLRCDPISGHDNLYWYRRVMGKEIKFLLHFVKESKQDESGMPNNRFLAERTGGTYSTLKVQPAELEDSGVYFCASSHPMSGGTQYFGPGTRLLVL.

In its sample, this clone was seen a few times. The chain carries TRBV27 and TRBJ2-7; D perhaps matches TRBD1 (6 bases). Germline CDR1 is MNHEY and CDR2 is SMNVEV (reference sequence). V was shortened by 6 bases and J by 6 bases, with 15 bases between the two germline ends. CDR3 length equals 13 residues. CDR3 sequence (DNA): TGTGCCAGCAGGCCCCCGGGACACAGCGAGCAGTACTTC. Its protein product is CASRPPGHSEQYF.

To note about this clone: The junction shows a germline mismatch at one end, possibly a read error. This chain uses TRBV28 with TRBJ2-7, with D possibly matching TRBD2 (5 bases). Germline V gene sequence: CDR1 MDHEN, CDR2 SYDVKM. CDR3 length: 12 residues. The CDR3 sequence: CASSFSAWERYF. The CDR3 DNA reads TGTGCCAGCAGTTTTTCGGCCTGGGAGCGGTACTTC.

In this sample, this clone turned up a few times. V gene TRBV29-1 combines with J gene TRBJ1-3; D gene unclear. The ends were cut back, 7 bases at V and 3 bases at J, with 7 bases in the middle. Per the germline V gene, CDR1 is SQVTM and CDR2 is ANQGSEA. The CDR3 runs 11 residues. The CDR3 loop is CSAGGGNTIYF. The CDR3 DNA is TGCAGCGCAGGAGGTGGAAACACCATATATTTT.

V gene TRBV29-1 combines with J gene TRBJ2-7; D ambiguous. This CDR3 is built from 16 residues. Deletions cut 4 bases from V and 0 bases from J, with 19 bases between. Germline V gene sequence: CDR1 SQVTM, CDR2 ANQGSEA. The CDR3 DNA reads TGCAGCGTTGTCACCCGGGTCGGCCCCCCCTCCTACGAGCAGTACTTC. Protein product: CSVVTRVGPPSYEQYF.

This chain links TRBV6-5 with TRBJ1-1, with 7 positions matching TRBD1. Trimming removed 7 bases from V and 4 bases from J; junction bases left unmatched: 6. Germline CDR1 and CDR2: MNHEY and SVGAGI. The CDR3 is 13 residues long. CDR3 loop: CASKGQLSTEAFF. DNA of the CDR3: TGTGCCAGCAAGGGACAGTTATCCACTGAAGCTTTCTTT.

CDR3 sequence: CASSGTGGASGYTF. The CDR3 region has the DNA TGTGCCAGCAGTGGAACAGGGGGCGCGTCGGGCTACACCTTC. The chain couples TRBV6-5 to TRBJ1-2; 9 nucleotides agree with TRBD1. The V segment lost 5 bases and the J segment 8 bases; nucleotides outside the gene matches: 9. Germline CDR1 is MNHEY and CDR2 is SVGAGI. The CDR3 covers 14 residues.

The CDR3: CASRQGPYDGYTF. The DNA for the CDR3 is TGTGCCAGTCGTCAGGGCCCCTATGATGGCTACACCTTC. V and J are TRBV2 and TRBJ1-2; perhaps TRBD1 as D (5 bases). This CDR3 has 13 residues. Trimming pared 9 bases from V and 6 bases from J, leaving 17 bases between. The germline gives CDR1 SNHLY, CDR2 FYNNEI.

V and J are TRBV6-5 and TRBJ2-1; 11 bases map to TRBD2. Germline V gene sequence: CDR1 MNHEY, CDR2 SVGAGI. The CDR3 has 16 residues. Trimming removed 2 bases from V and 9 bases from J; junction bases left unmatched: 9. The CDR3 DNA reads as TGTGCCAGCAGTTACGGGACTAGCGGCCTCCCCGGTGAGCAGTTCTTC. Translating it yields CASSYGTSGLPGEQFF.

The CDR3 spells CASKPQSQALYGYTF. The CDR3, as DNA: TGTGCCAGCAAACCACAATCCCAGGCCTTGTATGGCTACACCTTC. The chain is built from TRBV6-5 and TRBJ1-2; D call uncertain. Trimming shortened V by 7 bases and J by 5 bases, and 20 bases separated the two germline ends. CDR1 is MNHEY and CDR2 is SVGAGI in the germline V gene. CDR3 length equals 15 residues.